The clone carrying this TCR beta chain appeared a few times. The source of the sample is a study of OX40 agonist ivuxolimab in advanced cancers. Trimming stripped 4 bases from V and 2 bases from J, with 8 bases between. The CDR3 is made up of 13 amino acids. Germline V gene data show CDR1 as MGHRA and CDR2 as YSYEKL. Sequencing was performed with immunoSEQ multiplex PCR; in TCRdb, only in-frame clones are kept and a portion is missing. The table lists tens of thousands of clones, less than 90% of them singletons. This TCR came from an adult with an advanced solid tumor such as melanoma, head and neck, liver or kidney cancer. V usage is TRBV4-1 and J usage is TRBJ1-2; D is possibly TRBD1 (5 bases). Sequencing used CD4+ or CD8+ T cells sorted from blood, obtained in a trial of the OX40 agonist ivuxolimab. Here the CDR3 DNA reads TGCGCCAGCAGCCTGGGGGGGAACTATGGCTACACCTTC. Its protein product is CASSLGGNYGYTF.